This T cell receptor beta chain was captured by sequencing in a study of response to subunit inactivated influenza vaccine. Using its own MiXCR run on the RT-PCR reads, TCRdb lists one record per CDR3 protein. The sample has 400,000 to 650,000 distinct CDR3 sequences; 6% to 9% are singletons. V was shortened by 0 bases and J by 4 bases, with 7 bases between the two germline ends. Germline V gene sequence: CDR1 SGHDT, CDR2 YYEEEE. The CDR3 is 13 residues long. General study results and limits: Authors suggested each seasonal flu vaccination may recruit only limited numbers of new T cells.

This clonotype was seen ten or more times. Its antigen is undetermined. The V call is TRBV5-6, the J call TRBJ1-1; unclear D gene. This receptor was taken from a man between 50 and 75 years old who received an inactivated influenza vaccine. The sample here was PBMCs from blood, taken approximately 25 months after vaccination. The CDR3 coding sequence is TGTGCCAGCAGCTTGGACCGGGGCACTGAAGCTTTCTTT. Protein product: CASSLDRGTEAFF.